The clone carrying this T cell receptor (beta chain) was found many times. Antigen unknown. Trimming shortened V by 4 bases and J by 6 bases, and 8 bases separated the two germline ends. This CDR3 contains 12 residues. Looked up from germline, CDR1 is SGHVS and CDR2 is FQNEAQ. The source of the sample is a study of T cell repertoires in cytomegalovirus infection. Study as a whole: CMV infection plus the matching HLA type was flagged by public TCR beta signatures.

TCRdb passed the reads through MiXCR, listing each CDR3 protein once. This sample has 900,000 to 950,000 distinct CDR3 sequences, with under 40% found just once. Points from the study as a whole: HLA-C-restricted, CMV-specific TCR beta clonotypes were dominant ex vivo. The study identified carriers of CMV plus the relevant HLA from cumulative public TCR beta family frequency.

The chain carries TRBV7-8 and TRBJ2-3; no clear D gene. This sample comprised cultured CD8+ T cells from PBMCs, obtained from culture after CMV antigen stimulation. This sequence was found in a human donor in good health (CMV status not recorded). Some clones in this sample may be carry-over from other donors' samples. The CDR3 protein is CASSYTEDTQYF. The CDR3 region has the DNA TGTGCCAGCAGCTATACGGAGGATACGCAGTATTTT.